The 27 T cell receptor beta chains given below trace back to one sample, sequenced in a study of shared clonotypes between healthy human individuals. Naive CD8 populations comprised CD45RO-negative cells positively selected for CCR7, excluding terminally differentiated effector memory CD45RA+ cells. Clones were sequenced by immunoSEQ multiplex PCR, and TCRdb holds only the in-frame ones, with some missing. The sample contains a few hundred thousand clones, about 95% of which appear only once. Source material: naive CD8+ T cells sorted from blood. The receptors here all came from a woman in her 30s in good health.

The chain combines TRBV5-4 with TRBJ2-1; possibly TRBD2 for D (5 bases). The CDR3 sequence is 12 residues long. The germline CDR1 and CDR2 sequences are SGHNT and YYREEE (reference sequence). Trimming removed 0 bases at V and 8 bases at J, with 6 bases between. The CDR3 here is CASSLGSDEQFF. For the CDR3, the DNA is TGTGCCAGCAGCTTGGGTAGCGATGAGCAGTTCTTC. The full variable domain, with the rest looked up from reference TRBV5-4 and TRBJ2-1, is ETGVTQSPTHLIKTRGQQVTLRCSSQSGHNTVSWYQQALGQGPQFIFQYYREEENGRGNFPPRFSGLQFPNYSSELNVNALELDDSALYLCASSLGSDEQFFGPGTRLTVL.

This chain connects TRBV5-6 to TRBJ1-1; D possibly corresponds to TRBD1 (5 bases). Trimming left V 4 bases short and J 11 bases short, with 18 bases between. This CDR3 has 13 residues. Germline V gene lookup returns CDR1 SGHDT and CDR2 YYEEEE. The CDR3 region has the DNA TGTGCCAGCAGCCACATACAGGCAAAGTCTGCTTTCTTT. Protein product: CASSHIQAKSAFF.

CDR3 amino acids: CASSSDSTTDTQYF. CDR3 nucleotide sequence: TGTGCCAGCAGCTCAGACAGTACCACAGATACGCAGTATTTT. This chain joins TRBV13 and TRBJ2-3; a possible D gene is TRBD1 (5 bases). The CDR3 length is 14 residues. Looked up from germline, CDR1 is PRHDT and CDR2 is FYEKMQ (reference sequence). With 4 bases removed from V and 2 bases from J, the gap between germline ends came to 10 bases.

CDR3 sequence: CATYPGGLSSYNEQFF. DNA of the CDR3: TGTGCCACCTACCCCGGTGGGCTCAGCTCCTACAATGAGCAGTTCTTC. V gene TRBV28 combines with J gene TRBJ2-1; D gene uncertain. V lost 10 bases to trimming and J lost 0 bases, with 19 bases between them. In germline, CDR1 is MDHEN, CDR2 SYDVKM. CDR3 length equals 16 residues.

The chain joins TRBV27 to TRBJ1-1, with 9 bases matching TRBD1. The CDR3 extends over 17 amino acids. From germline, CDR1 is MNHEY and CDR2 SMNVEV (reference sequence). Trimming at V came to 6 bases and at J to 2 bases, leaving 13 bases not matched to a gene. The CDR3 protein is CASSLIEPTGGNTEAFF. The CDR3 DNA is TGTGCCAGCAGCCTCATTGAGCCCACAGGGGGCAACACTGAAGCTTTCTTT.

The V and J genes are TRBV6-5 and TRBJ2-7; D ambiguous. Between the trimmed V and J ends, which lost 5 bases and 5 bases, there was a span of 16 bases. This CDR3 is 14 amino acids long. In germline, CDR1 is MNHEY, CDR2 SVGAGI. The CDR3 is CASSPGRPEDEQYF. The CDR3 DNA sequence: TGTGCCAGCAGTCCCGGACGGCCTGAGGACGAGCAGTACTTC.

The chain has TRBV7-8 and TRBJ1-1, with 7 bases that match TRBD1. The CDR3 extends over 16 amino acids. Losses at the gene ends were 5 bases for V and 3 bases for J; bases not matched to a gene: 12. Germline CDR1 SGHVS, CDR2 FQNEAQ. This chain's CDR3 is CASSPRTGQEHTEAFF. CDR3 DNA sequence: TGTGCCAGCAGCCCCCGGACAGGTCAGGAACACACTGAAGCTTTCTTT.

The chain links TRBV6-6 to TRBJ2-7, with D hard to call. In germline, CDR1 is MNHNY, CDR2 SVGAGI (reference sequence). The V end lost 5 bases, the J end lost 2 bases, and 10 bases lay between the germline ends. This CDR3 region has 13 residues. The CDR3 loop reads CASSPVGPYEQYF. DNA of the CDR3: TGTGCCAGCAGTCCAGTGGGCCCCTACGAGCAGTACTTC.

The chain uses TRBV7-9 and TRBJ2-5; D unclear. The end of the DNA fits TRBJ2-7 better, so the J call may be wrong. The CDR3 totals 12 residues. Looked up from germline, CDR1 is SEHNR and CDR2 is FQNEAQ (reference sequence). DNA of the CDR3: TGTGCCAGCAGCCCAGGATCCTACGAGCAGTACTTC. Its translation is CASSPGSYEQYF.

The chain combines TRBV5-4 with TRBJ2-1, with D possibly matching TRBD1 (5 bases). Trimming removed 3 bases from V and 4 bases from J, with 8 bases in between. The CDR3 spans 13 residues. Germline V CDR1 and CDR2: SGHNT, YYREEE (reference sequence). The CDR3 sequence is CASSSSGYNEQFF. The CDR3, as DNA: TGTGCCAGCAGCTCCTCAGGGTACAATGAGCAGTTCTTC.

The chain combines TRBV5-1 with TRBJ2-1; D call uncertain. The V gene lost 0 bases and the J gene lost 2 bases, with 9 bases spanning the gap. The CDR3 loop spans 15 amino acids. Germline CDR1 is SGHRS and CDR2 is YFSETQ. The CDR3 spells CASSLVSGPYNEQFF. CDR3 sequence (DNA): TGCGCCAGCAGCTTGGTCTCTGGCCCCTACAATGAGCAGTTCTTC.

This chain joins TRBV19 and TRBJ2-1, with 7 bases fitting TRBD2. This CDR3 has 18 residues. CDR1 and CDR2 (germline): LNHDA, SQIVND (reference sequence). Unmatched junction bases numbered 12, after V lost 1 base and J lost 3 bases. The CDR3: CASSIGHTSVTVYNEQFF. CDR3 DNA: TGTGCCAGTAGTATAGGCCACACTAGCGTCACGGTCTACAATGAGCAGTTCTTC.

This clone was recorded once. The V call is TRBV11-2, the J call TRBJ2-7; no clear D gene. CDR1 and CDR2 from the germline V gene are SGHAT and FQNNGV. V was shortened by 2 bases and J by 7 bases, with 12 bases between the two germline ends. CDR3 length: 13 residues. The CDR3 DNA reads TGTGCCAGCAGCTTACCAGGCTCTCGGGAGCAGTACTTC. Its translation: CASSLPGSREQYF.

V usage is TRBV5-1 and J usage is TRBJ1-1; a possible D gene is TRBD1 (5 bases). The ends were cut back, 4 bases at V and 1 base at J, with 11 bases in the middle. The CDR3 runs 14 residues. Per the germline V gene, CDR1 is SGHRS and CDR2 is YFSETQ. The CDR3 DNA reads as TGCGCCAGCAGCCGGGGCGGCGGGAACACTGAAGCTTTCTTT. Its translation is CASSRGGGNTEAFF.

J is TRBJ2-2 and V is TRBV6-5, with 11 bases lining up with TRBD2. V shed 1 base, J shed 7 bases, and the junction held 2 bases outside the gene matches. The germline V gene encodes CDR1 MNHEY and CDR2 SVGAGI. The CDR3 spans 15 residues. The CDR3 DNA is TGTGCCAGCAGTTACTTAGCGGGAGGGCTCGGGGAGCTGTTTTTT. Translation gives CASSYLAGGLGELFF.

This chain connects TRBV27 to TRBJ2-7, with unresolved D. CDR3 length: 16 residues. The germline V gene has CDR1 MNHEY and CDR2 SMNVEV (reference sequence). The V end lost 2 bases, the J end lost 7 bases, and 21 bases lay between the germline ends. The CDR3 loop is CASSLPARDGKMEQYF. The DNA of the CDR3 is TGTGCCAGCAGTTTACCAGCCAGAGATGGAAAGATGGAGCAGTACTTC.

The J gene is TRBJ2-7, the V gene TRBV5-6; the match to TRBD2 covers 9 bases. Germline V CDR1 and CDR2: SGHDT, YYEEEE. V was clipped by 4 bases and J by 1 base; unmatched bases: 9. CDR3 size: 16 residues. The CDR3 DNA is TGTGCCAGCAGCCATTCCGGGACTAGCTTTTCCTACGAGCAGTACTTC. It is translated as CASSHSGTSFSYEQYF. Full variable domain (missing parts from reference TRBV5-6 and TRBJ2-7): DAGVTQSPTHLIKTRGQQVTLRCSPKSGHDTVSWYQQALGQGPQFIFQYYEEEERQRGNFPDRFSGHQFPNYSSELNVNALLLGDSALYLCASSHSGTSFSYEQYFGPGTRLTVT.

The V call is TRBV2, the J call TRBJ2-5; perhaps TRBD2 as D (5 bases). V lost 8 bases, J lost 3 bases, and 13 bases lay in between. The germline gives CDR1 SNHLY, CDR2 FYNNEI. The CDR3 length is 13 residues. CDR3 sequence reads: CASGRTSEETQYF. CDR3 DNA: TGTGCCAGCGGTAGGACTTCGGAAGAGACCCAGTACTTC.

The chain carries TRBV28 and TRBJ2-1, with D perhaps given as TRBD1 or TRBD2 (6 bases each). The CDR3 has 15 amino acids. The germline V gene encodes CDR1 MDHEN and CDR2 SYDVKM. Trimming took 6 bases from V and 7 from J, leaving 19 bases between them. The CDR3 bases are TGTGCCAGCAGCCCCCAAGAGGGGGGCAAGAATGAGCAGTTCTTC. It yields the protein CASSPQEGGKNEQFF.

The chain recombines TRBV5-1 with TRBJ2-7; 7 positions match TRBD2. The CDR3 sequence is 14 residues long. J was trimmed by 0 bases and V by 4 bases; bases with no gene match: 4. CDR1 is SGHRS, CDR2 YFSETQ, per germline. Here the CDR3 DNA reads TGCGCCAGCAGCCCCTCTAGCGGCTCCTACGAGCAGTACTTC. This gives the protein CASSPSSGSYEQYF.

The chain carries TRBV2 and TRBJ2-1, with 8 bases fitting TRBD1. This CDR3 has 14 residues. V was clipped by 6 bases and J by 6 bases; unmatched bases: 7. Per the germline V gene, CDR1 is SNHLY and CDR2 is FYNNEI. The CDR3 sequence is CASRTGTGGNEQFF. The CDR3 DNA reads as TGTGCCAGCAGAACCGGGACAGGAGGCAATGAGCAGTTCTTC.

The gene calls are TRBV10-2 and TRBJ1-1; no clear D. Germline V gives CDR1 WSHSY, CDR2 SAAADI. The CDR3 consists of 14 residues. V was shortened by 0 bases and J by 3 bases, with 8 bases between the two germline ends. The CDR3 is CASSESRVDTEAFF. The CDR3 nucleotides read TGCGCCAGCAGTGAGTCTCGGGTGGACACTGAAGCTTTCTTT.

About this clone: Within the sample, other DNA sequences also encode this same CDR3. This chain joins TRBV6-5 and TRBJ2-3, with unresolved D. V gave up 0 bases and J gave up 5 bases, with 6 bases separating them. The germline V gene encodes CDR1 MNHEY and CDR2 SVGAGI. The CDR3 is 13 residues long. The DNA of the CDR3 is TGTGCCAGCAGTTACTCGAACGGAGATACGCAGTATTTT. This sequence encodes CASSYSNGDTQYF.

About this clone itself: This CDR3 is also generated by other DNA sequences in the sample. V and J are TRBV7-2 and TRBJ2-2, with TRBD2 matching 7 bases. The germline V gene has CDR1 SGHTA and CDR2 FQGNSA. The CDR3 consists of 14 residues. Losses at the gene ends were 5 bases for V and 3 bases for J; bases not matched to a gene: 3. This CDR3 reads CASSSGTYTGELFF. Written as DNA, the CDR3 is TGTGCCAGCAGCAGCGGGACCTACACCGGGGAGCTGTTTTTT.

The chain combines TRBV13 with TRBJ1-1; no firm D call. CDR3 length: 12 residues. CDR1 and CDR2 (germline): PRHDT, FYEKMQ (reference sequence). Trimming stripped 6 bases from V and 2 bases from J, with 7 bases between. This CDR3 reads CASSGPNTEAFF. The CDR3 DNA reads TGTGCCAGCAGTGGTCCTAACACTGAAGCTTTCTTT.

The genes are TRBV7-9 and TRBJ2-2, with D unclear. This CDR3 has 13 amino acids. Per the germline V gene, CDR1 is SEHNR and CDR2 is FQNEAQ (reference sequence). Trimming cost V 3 bases and J 4 bases, with 6 bases left between them. The CDR3 sequence is CASSFTITGELFF. The CDR3 DNA reads as TGTGCCAGCAGCTTTACCATCACCGGGGAGCTGTTTTTT.

The rearrangement uses TRBV5-1 and TRBJ2-1; D possibly uses TRBD1 or TRBD2 (6 bases each). Germline CDR1 and CDR2: SGHRS and YFSETQ. V shed 4 bases and J shed 3 bases, with 20 bases lying between them. CDR3 length equals 17 residues. CDR3 DNA sequence: TGCGCCAGCAGCCCAGCCCGGGGGCCAGGCCTCTACAATGAGCAGTTCTTC. Protein sequence: CASSPARGPGLYNEQFF. The full variable domain, with the rest looked up from reference TRBV5-1 and TRBJ2-1, is KAGVTQTPRYLIKTRGQQVTLSCSPISGHRSVSWYQQTPGQGLQFLFEYFSETQRNKGNFPGRFSGRQFSNSRSEMNVSTLELGDSALYLCASSPARGPGLYNEQFFGPGTRLTVL.